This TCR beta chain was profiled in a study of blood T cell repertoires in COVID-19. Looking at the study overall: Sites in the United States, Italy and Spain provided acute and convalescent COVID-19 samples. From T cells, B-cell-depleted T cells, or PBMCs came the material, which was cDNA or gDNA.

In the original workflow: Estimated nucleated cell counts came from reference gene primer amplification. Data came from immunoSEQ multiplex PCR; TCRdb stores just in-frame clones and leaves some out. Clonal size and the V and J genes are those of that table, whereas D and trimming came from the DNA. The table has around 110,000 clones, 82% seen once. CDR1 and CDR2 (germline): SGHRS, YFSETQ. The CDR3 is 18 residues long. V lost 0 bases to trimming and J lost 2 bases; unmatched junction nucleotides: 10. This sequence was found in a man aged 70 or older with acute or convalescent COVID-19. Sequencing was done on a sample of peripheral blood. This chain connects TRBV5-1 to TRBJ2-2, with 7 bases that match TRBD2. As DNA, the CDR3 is TGCGCCAGCAGCTTGGCCCCCCCTAGCGGATCTAACACCGGGGAGCTGTTTTTT. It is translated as CASSLAPPSGSNTGELFF.